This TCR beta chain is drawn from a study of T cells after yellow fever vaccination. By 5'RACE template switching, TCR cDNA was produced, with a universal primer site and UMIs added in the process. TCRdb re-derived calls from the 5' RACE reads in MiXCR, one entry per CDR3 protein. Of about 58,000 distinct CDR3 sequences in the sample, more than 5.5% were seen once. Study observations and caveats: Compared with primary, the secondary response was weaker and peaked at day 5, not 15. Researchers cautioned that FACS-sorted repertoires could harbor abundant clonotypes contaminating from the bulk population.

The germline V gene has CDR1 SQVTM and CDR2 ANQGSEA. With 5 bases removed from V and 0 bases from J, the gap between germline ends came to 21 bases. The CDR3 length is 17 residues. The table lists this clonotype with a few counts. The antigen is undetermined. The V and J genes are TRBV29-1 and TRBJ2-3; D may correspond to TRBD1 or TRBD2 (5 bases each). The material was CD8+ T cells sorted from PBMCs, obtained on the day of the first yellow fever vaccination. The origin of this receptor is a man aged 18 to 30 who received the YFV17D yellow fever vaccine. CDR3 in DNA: TGCAGCGTTACCGCTATTCAGTGGGGACCGAGCACAGATACGCAGTATTTT. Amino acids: CSVTAIQWGPSTDTQYF.